This T cell receptor beta chain emerged from a study of cytomegalovirus exposure and HLA in healthy donors. General observations from the study: Some TCR beta chains (approximately 180 of them) were listed as cytomegalovirus-associated.

Germline V gene sequence: CDR1 SNHLY, CDR2 FYNNEI. CDR3 length: 15 amino acids. Unmatched junction bases numbered 3, after V lost 1 base and J lost 3 bases. In the case of this clone: The antigen is not known.

It was with 60 Vbeta and 13 Jbeta primers that the PCR ran. The data were produced by immunoSEQ multiplex PCR, yet TCRdb's version contains in-frame clones alone and is incomplete. The table records approximately 150,000 clones, approximately 80% of them present only once. The V and J genes are TRBV2 and TRBJ2-5, with 9 bases that match TRBD1. This clonotype originated in a middle-aged woman in good health and CMV-seropositive. Sequenced input: PBMCs. CDR3 loop: CASSEEWTGEETQYF. CDR3 DNA: TGTGCCAGCAGTGAAGAATGGACAGGGGAAGAGACCCAGTACTTC.